The T cell receptor beta chain under discussion was sequenced for a study of blood T cells in healthy people across ages. Study summary: Using template switching, researchers captured about one barcoded beta molecule for each two T cells.

Combining a sample-barcoded 5' primer with a J-beta primer mix, a second PCR ran for roughly 7 to 11 cycles. MiXCR was run by TCRdb on the 5' RACE reads, yielding one entry per CDR3 protein. The top ten hold roughly 14% of the sample, which has over 950,000 distinct CDR3 sequences, 35% to 45% seen once. Findings and caveats of the study: Estimates based on one million T cells were treated as lower bounds. Age advanced and TCR beta diversity per million T cells fell, roughly linearly.

The V gene lost 8 bases and the J gene lost 1 base, with 12 bases spanning the gap. Looked up from germline, CDR1 is ENHRY and CDR2 is SYGVKD. The length of the CDR3 is 14 residues. Total RNA was extracted at no less than 6 micrograms per sample. On this clonotype itself: The antigen is unknown.

V usage is TRBV10-3 and J usage is TRBJ1-3; D is unclear. Sequenced: blood. The TCR originated in a man younger than 30 in good health. DNA of the CDR3: TGTGCCATCGGCCCGGGTGATTCTGGAAACACCATATATTTT. Translating it yields CAIGPGDSGNTIYF.